The TCR beta chain described here comes from a study of T cells in Graves' hyperthyroidism and ophthalmopathy. The study, taken as a whole, reports: By a 13 V-J model, ophthalmopathy was set apart from stable hyperthyroidism.

This clonotype has ten or more counts. Antigen: not known. A much larger clone lies one base from this, so it may be a read error. The investigators amplified TCR beta CDR3 regions from RNA transcripts. The TCR CDR3 was amplified in a first-round RT-PCR using the HTBI primer set. TCRdb reprocessed the multiplex PCR reads via MiXCR and lists one record per CDR3 protein. Found here are approximately 610,000 distinct CDR3 sequences, roughly 14% of them singletons; the top ten hold 4.3%. The authors obtained PBMCs from roughly 10 ml of fresh peripheral blood. Trimming cost V 8 bases and J 5 bases, with 10 bases left between them. This CDR3 is built from 12 residues. The germline V gene has CDR1 MNHEY and CDR2 SVGEGT.

The clonotype originates from a middle-aged woman with Graves' ophthalmopathy. Sample: blood. The chain is built from TRBV6-2 or TRBV6-3 and TRBJ1-5; D gene unclear. CDR3 region: CASEEGYQPQHF. The CDR3 DNA sequence: TGTGCCAGCGAGGAAGGGTATCAGCCCCAGCATTTT.